What follows are 26 T cell receptor beta chains derived from one specimen sequenced in a study of T cell responses to AZD1222 COVID-19 vaccine. The protocol was immunoSEQ multiplex PCR, while the TCRdb copy is restricted to in-frame clones and leaves out a portion. In the table there are roughly 170,000 clones, approximately 90% of which are singletons. Specimen: peripheral blood, collected on day 0 of AZD1222 vaccination. Receptors were obtained from an adult in good health.

This rearrangement joins TRBV18 to TRBJ2-1; possible D gene TRBD1, 5 bases. This CDR3 has 17 residues. V dropped 2 bases and J dropped 4 bases, with 18 bases sitting between them. Germline V lookup: CDR1 KGHSH, CDR2 LQKENI. This CDR3 reads CASSPGRRGQTYNEQFF. The CDR3 bases are TGTGCCAGCTCACCAGGGCGAAGGGGCCAGACATACAATGAGCAGTTCTTC.

DNA of the CDR3: TGTGCCAGCTCACCATCCACAGGGGGAACCGGGGAGCTGTTTTTT. Its protein product is CASSPSTGGTGELFF. The gene calls are TRBV18 and TRBJ2-2; 8 bases are a match to TRBD1. Germline V gene lookup returns CDR1 KGHSH and CDR2 LQKENI. V lost 2 bases and J lost 5; bases outside the gene matches: 4. The CDR3 runs 15 residues.

The J gene is TRBJ2-7, the V gene TRBV7-9; D gene unclear. This CDR3 spans 14 amino acids. CDR1 and CDR2 from the germline V gene are SEHNR and FQNEAQ (reference sequence). Trimming shortened V by 4 bases and J by 7 bases, and 17 bases separated the two germline ends. CDR3 in DNA: TGTGCCAGCAGCTGGGTGGGGTTTTTGGGTGAGCAGTACTTC. Encoded protein: CASSWVGFLGEQYF.

The chain recombines TRBV2 with TRBJ1-5; 9 bases are shared with TRBD1. After removal of 6 bases from V and 6 bases from J, the junction contained 9 bases not matched to a gene. The CDR3 totals 15 residues. CDR1 is SNHLY and CDR2 is FYNNEI in the germline V gene. This chain's CDR3 is CASSKDRGGIQPQHF. In nucleotides, the CDR3 is TGTGCCAGCAGCAAGGACAGGGGTGGAATTCAGCCCCAGCATTTT.

The CDR3 here is CASGNGAANTGELFF. The DNA for the CDR3 is TGCGCCAGTGGGAATGGGGCGGCGAACACCGGGGAGCTGTTTTTT. The chain couples TRBV5-1 to TRBJ2-2, with D perhaps matching TRBD1 (5 bases). V lost 8 bases, J lost 0 bases, and 14 bases lay in between. CDR1 SGHRS and CDR2 YFSETQ come from the germline V gene. CDR3 length: 15 residues.

The V call is TRBV30, the J call TRBJ1-2; 11 bases agree with TRBD1. Germline CDR1 and CDR2: GTSNPN and SVGIG (reference sequence). This CDR3 region has 15 residues. The CDR3 protein is CADHPRDRGGYGYTF. CDR3 DNA: TGTGCTGACCATCCCCGGGACAGGGGGGGGTATGGCTACACCTTC. The full variable domain, in which reference TRBV30 and TRBJ1-2 provide the parts outside the CDR3, is SQTIHQWPATLVQPVGSPLSLECTVEGTSNPNLYWYRQAAGRGLQLLFYSVGIGQISSEVPQNLSASRPQDRQFILSSKKLLLSDSGFYLCADHPRDRGGYGYTFGSGTRLTVV.

This clone has more than one count but fewer than ten. The chain uses TRBV11-2 and TRBJ1-5; maybe TRBD1 (5 bases). There are 14 residues in the CDR3. The germline CDR1 and CDR2 sequences are SGHAT and FQNNGV. Trimming removed 0 bases from V and 13 bases from J, with 16 bases in between. The CDR3 here is CASSLEPSGRQQHF. The CDR3 coding sequence is TGTGCCAGCAGCTTAGAACCGAGCGGGAGACAGCAGCATTTT.

V and J are TRBV5-4 and TRBJ2-3; D uncertain. The CDR3 contains 16 residues. Germline V gene sequence: CDR1 SGHNT, CDR2 YYREEE (reference sequence). Deletions cut 0 bases from V and 1 base from J, with 12 bases between. CDR3: CASSLGLQSGTDTQYF. The CDR3, as DNA: TGTGCCAGCAGCTTGGGCCTTCAGTCTGGCACAGATACGCAGTATTTT.

The rearrangement joins TRBV7-2 to TRBJ1-2; 7 bases fit TRBD1. CDR3 length: 14 amino acids. Germline V gives CDR1 SGHTA, CDR2 FQGNSA. Trimming at V came to 3 bases and at J to 7 bases, leaving 8 bases not matched to a gene. CDR3 in DNA: TGTGCCAGCAGCTTCGGGGCAGGGGGTGGTGGCTACACCTTC. Protein: CASSFGAGGGGYTF.

In its sample, this clone was seen once. A junction end diverges from the germline sequence, so it may reflect a read error. This chain connects TRBV11-3 to TRBJ2-1; 9 bases align to TRBD1. There are 15 residues in the CDR3. The germline V gene has CDR1 SGHNT and CDR2 YENEEA. CDR3 sequence reads: CASSLDGTGLNEQFF. DNA of the CDR3: TGTGCCAGCAGCCTAGACGGGACAGGGTTGAATGAGCAGTTCTTC.

The chain combines TRBV3-1 (or the pseudogene TRBV3-2) with TRBJ2-7; 13 bases are a match to TRBD2. The germline V gene encodes CDR1 LGHDT and CDR2 YNNKEL (reference sequence). This CDR3 is built from 17 residues. The trim removed 1 base at V and 0 bases at J, leaving 3 bases unmatched. CDR3 in DNA: TGTGCCAGCAGCCAAGGGACTAGCGGGGGCCTCTCCTACGAGCAGTACTTC. Encoded protein: CASSQGTSGGLSYEQYF.

This clone was recorded only once. This chain links TRBV6-1 with TRBJ2-7, with D perhaps TRBD1 (6 bases). V shed 1 base and J shed 3 bases, with 13 bases lying between them. CDR3 length: 15 residues. Germline V gene lookup returns CDR1 MNHNS and CDR2 SASEGT. The CDR3 coding sequence is TGTGCCAGCAGTGAAGAGGGCAGGGGAATCTACGAGCAGTACTTC. It yields the protein CASSEEGRGIYEQYF.

DNA for the CDR3: TGTGCCATCAGTGATTTCGGGGGACACGATGGCTACACCTTC. It translates to CAISDFGGHDGYTF. The rearrangement links TRBV10-3 to TRBJ1-2, with D tentatively TRBD1 (6 bases). V dropped 3 bases and J dropped 6 bases, with 14 bases sitting between them. CDR1 is ENHRY and CDR2 is SYGVKD in the germline V gene. The CDR3 loop spans 14 amino acids.

This clone was observed a handful of times. This chain joins TRBV21-1 and TRBJ1-2. TRBV21-1 is annotated as a pseudogene. This CDR3 is 14 amino acids long. The DNA for the CDR3 is TGTGCCAGCAGCAAAGGACGGGGGGCGAGTGGCTACACCTTC. Translated: CASSKGRGASGYTF.

The J gene is TRBJ1-2, the V gene TRBV29-1; 7 positions match TRBD1. Looked up from germline, CDR1 is SQVTM and CDR2 is ANQGSEA. The V segment lost 4 bases and the J segment 8 bases; nucleotides outside the gene matches: 7. The length of the CDR3 is 12 residues. The CDR3: CSVVGTDGGYTF. The CDR3 coding sequence is TGCAGCGTTGTAGGGACAGACGGCGGCTACACCTTC.

This chain uses TRBV6-5 with TRBJ1-6; D is perhaps TRBD1 (6 bases). The length of the CDR3 is 15 residues. In germline, CDR1 is MNHEY, CDR2 SVGAGI. The V end was cut by 5 bases, the J end by 8 bases, with 16 bases between. The CDR3 DNA sequence: TGTGCCAGCAGTCAGTCAGGGGCGAAAGATTCACCCCTCCACTTT. Translated: CASSQSGAKDSPLHF.

V and J are TRBV7-8 and TRBJ2-3, with 7 bases lining up with TRBD2. The germline gives CDR1 SGHVS, CDR2 FQNEAQ. The trim removed 5 bases at V and 10 bases at J, leaving 12 bases unmatched. CDR3 length equals 14 residues. CDR3 DNA sequence: TGTGCCAGCAGCCCCTCTGGTGGGGGGGGACCGCAGTATTTT. Translation: CASSPSGGGGPQYF.

The V and J genes are TRBV10-3 and TRBJ2-7; the match to TRBD1 covers 7 bases. V lost 0 bases, J lost 3 bases, and 2 bases stayed unmatched. The CDR3 spans 14 residues. CDR1 and CDR2 (germline): ENHRY, SYGVKD. The CDR3 here is CAISESGQSYEQYF. The CDR3 region has the DNA TGTGCCATCAGTGAGTCGGGACAGAGCTACGAGCAGTACTTC.

This clone was observed once. CDR3 amino acids: CASSTPPGGSNTGELFF. DNA of the CDR3: TGTGCCAGCAGCACACCCCCGGGGGGATCGAACACCGGGGAGCTGTTTTTT. The chain carries TRBV9 and TRBJ2-2, with 7 bases that match TRBD2. J gave up 0 bases and V 4 bases, and 9 bases lay outside the gene matches. This CDR3 contains 17 residues. CDR1 SGDLS and CDR2 YYNGEE come from the germline V gene.

This rearrangement joins TRBV10-2 to TRBJ2-3, with a tentative D call TRBD2 (7 bases). This CDR3 is built from 15 residues. Germline V gene lookup returns CDR1 WSHSY and CDR2 SAAADI. V lost 4 bases, J lost 3 bases, and 14 bases lay in between. The DNA for the CDR3 is TGCGCCAGCAGTGTTGTGGGGGGGCAAACAGATACGCAGTATTTT. Its protein is CASSVVGGQTDTQYF.

Only a few counts were recorded for this clone. The identical CDR3 is also encoded by other nucleotide sequences in the sample. This rearrangement joins TRBV18 to TRBJ1-2; 9 bases are a match to TRBD1. This CDR3 is built from 13 residues. Trimming took 3 bases from V and 5 from J; bases not matched to a gene: 1. Germline CDR1 KGHSH, CDR2 LQKENI. The chain's CDR3 is CASSPDRGYGYTF. The CDR3 DNA follows: TGTGCCAGCTCACCGGACAGGGGATATGGCTACACCTTC.

CDR3 region: CASSSLGGTQYF. The CDR3 DNA sequence: TGTGCCAGCAGCTCCTTGGGGGGGACCCAGTACTTC. The gene calls are TRBV7-8 and TRBJ2-5, with D perhaps TRBD2 (6 bases). V was clipped by 4 bases and J by 7 bases, with 10 bases between them. Germline CDR1 SGHVS, CDR2 FQNEAQ. This CDR3 contains 12 residues.

This chain connects TRBV10-3 to TRBJ1-2, with D possibly being TRBD1 (5 bases). This CDR3 has 15 amino acids. In germline, CDR1 is ENHRY, CDR2 SYGVKD. V was clipped by 3 bases and J by 8 bases, with 19 bases between them. The CDR3 loop is CAISESPDPWDGYTF. The CDR3 DNA sequence: TGTGCCATCAGTGAAAGTCCCGACCCTTGGGACGGCTACACCTTC.

The rearrangement uses TRBV10-3 and TRBJ2-7; 10 bases are a match to TRBD1. The germline V gene encodes CDR1 ENHRY and CDR2 SYGVKD. CDR3 length equals 14 residues. After removal of 10 bases from V and 3 bases from J, the junction contained 9 bases not matched to a gene. CDR3 region: CATSPRDRGYEQYF. The CDR3 DNA reads as TGTGCCACCAGCCCCCGGGACAGGGGCTACGAGCAGTACTTC.

The CDR3 protein is CASSPSAGGHTGELFF. CDR3 DNA: TGTGCCAGCAGTCCCTCCGCGGGGGGCCACACCGGGGAGCTGTTTTTT. The gene calls are TRBV27 and TRBJ2-2, with 8 positions matching TRBD2. Trimming took 5 bases from V and 3 from J; bases not matched to a gene: 8. The CDR3 covers 16 residues. Germline CDR1 and CDR2: MNHEY and SMNVEV (reference sequence).

The chain uses TRBV30 and TRBJ1-1; D gene uncertain. The CDR3 consists of 12 residues. CDR1 and CDR2 from the germline V gene are GTSNPN and SVGIG (reference sequence). V was pared by 4 bases and J by 1 base, with 7 bases between. The DNA of the CDR3 is TGTGCCTGGACCCCCGGGAACACTGAAGCTTTCTTT. It yields the protein CAWTPGNTEAFF.